Sequencing of this TCR beta chain was carried out in a study of blood T cell repertoires in COVID-19 (dated by TCRdb to 2018 to 2021). The study in broad terms: The collaborator samples originated in the United States, Italy and Spain and spanned the acute and convalescent phases of COVID-19. The prospective study material was composed of cDNA or gDNA derived from T cells, B-cell-depleted T cells, or PBMCs. Subjects who had been exposed to COVID-19, were actively infected with it, or had recovered from it provided the deeply sampled blood TCRbeta repertoires that made up the dataset. A freely available public database, intended as a resource for researchers studying the immune response to SARS-CoV-2, is where the repertoires were released. The samples were drawn from the first 160 participants of the ongoing ImmuneRACE study and from 950 to 1,500 subjects provided by 6 global collaborators. Sample metadata almost always included a de-identified subject ID, COVID-19 status, age in years and sex. Where available, HLA class I and class II types were taken from metadata supplied by the sample provider and were not determined by assay-based typing.

Whole blood was collected in K2EDTA tubes by collaborating institutions according to the institutions' own protocols. For TCRbeta analysis, collaborator samples were shipped as frozen whole blood, as isolated PBMCs, or as DNA extracted from either sample type. Study-wide conclusions, independent of this receptor: The amount of clinical and demographic metadata varied by source and participant and was provided uncurated.

From the germline V gene (reference sequence), CDR1 is LNHDA and CDR2 is SQIVND. The germline V end is reduced by 5 bases and the J end by 4 bases; junction bases left unmatched: 7. The CDR3 measures 14 amino acids from cysteine to phenylalanine. Here the CDR3 DNA is all that survives: 42 bases in frame from base 1. TCRbeta CDR3 regions were amplified from genomic DNA using the immunoSEQ Assay, a bias-controlled multiplex PCR. The authors' pipeline ran thus. Nucleated cell counts per sample were estimated from amplification of reference gene primers within the assay. Sequence reads were collapsed and filtered to measure the absolute abundance of every unique TCRbeta CDR3 rearrangement. For each sample, productive Simpson clonality was calculated by taking the square root of Simpson's diversity index across productive rearrangements. The table was pulled from immuneACCESS by TCRdb, which kept in-frame rearrangements only. Such tables lose some clones; where checked, under half of the loss comes from unresolved V genes, and the rest has no known cause. V and J calls and clone size are given by that table; D and trimming were obtained from the DNA. Present in this sample are roughly 140,000 clones, roughly 90% of which were seen just once. The top ten hold approximately 10% of the sample.

In the case of this clone: Its antigen target is currently unknown. The sample holds no much larger clone one base away, and base qualities are not on file.

The chain joins TRBV19 to TRBJ2-5; TRBD1 lines up with 7 middle nucleotides. The sequenced material came from peripheral blood. This TCR derives from a man aged 45-60 years with active or convalescent COVID-19. The DNA sequence follows: TGTGCCAGTAGTCCCCGGGACAGCGGAGAGACCCAGTACTTC. It specifies CASSPRDSGETQYF.